These 29 T cell receptor beta chains were all obtained from the same sample, sequenced in a study of identical twins. TCRdb re-derived calls from the 5' RACE reads in MiXCR, one entry per CDR3 protein. The sample records about 240,000 distinct CDR3 sequences, 8% to 11% being singletons. Material for sequencing was memory T cells sorted from blood. These receptors were collected from a man aged 50 to 59 in good health.

The chain joins TRBV2 to TRBJ2-5; 9 bases are shared with TRBD1. Trimming at V came to 5 bases and at J to 4 bases, leaving 11 bases not matched to a gene. Germline V CDR1 and CDR2: SNHLY, FYNNEI. The CDR3 is 16 amino acids. CDR3 amino acids: CASSPRRTGAPETQYF. The DNA of the CDR3 is TGTGCCAGCAGTCCACGGCGGACAGGGGCCCCAGAGACCCAGTACTTC.

The chain links TRBV6-1 to TRBJ2-7, with D uncertain. Per the germline V gene, CDR1 is MNHNS and CDR2 is SASEGT. The CDR3 spans 14 residues. V gave up 5 bases and J gave up 0 bases, with 11 bases separating them. The CDR3 reads CASSQRRASYEQYF. The CDR3 coding sequence is TGTGCCAGCAGTCAACGACGAGCCTCCTACGAGCAGTACTTC.

There are a few counts of this clonotype. The chain is built from TRBV6-2 or TRBV6-3 and TRBJ2-3, with D hard to call. Germline V gene lookup returns CDR1 MNHEY and CDR2 SVGEGT. Trimming removed 1 base from V and 6 bases from J, with 5 bases in between. The length of the CDR3 is 12 residues. CDR3 residues: CASSYLEDTQYF. The CDR3, as DNA: TGTGCCAGCAGTTACTTAGAGGATACGCAGTATTTT.

This clonotype was observed at least ten times. V is TRBV5-1 and J is TRBJ2-7; either TRBD1 or TRBD2 may fit D (6 bases each). Germline V lookup: CDR1 SGHRS, CDR2 YFSETQ. The V gene lost 2 bases and the J gene lost 3 bases, with 15 bases spanning the gap. CDR3 length equals 15 residues. The CDR3 region has the DNA TGCGCCAGCAGCTTCCTCCGTGGAGGGGGCTACGAGCAGTACTTC. Translating it yields CASSFLRGGGYEQYF.

This clonotype was observed at least ten times. The DNA of the CDR3 is TGTGCCACCCGACAGGGTTCGAACGAGCAGTACTTC. Protein: CATRQGSNEQYF. The V gene is TRBV10-3, the J gene TRBJ2-7, with TRBD1 identical over 7 bases. J was trimmed by 5 bases and V by 10 bases; bases with no gene match: 8. This CDR3 comprises 12 residues. From germline, CDR1 is ENHRY and CDR2 SYGVKD.

This clonotype was seen repeatedly, ten times or more. The chain joins TRBV6-1 to TRBJ2-5, with 7 bases identical to TRBD2. V lost 5 bases, J lost 5 bases, and 17 bases stayed unmatched. CDR3 size: 17 residues. In germline, CDR1 is MNHNS, CDR2 SASEGT. The CDR3 here is CASSQASFVGGTETQYF. In DNA, the CDR3 is TGTGCCAGCAGTCAGGCCAGTTTCGTGGGGGGGACGGAGACCCAGTACTTC.

The chain has TRBV15 and TRBJ2-7, with 7 nucleotides matching TRBD1. Trimming at V came to 0 bases and at J to 6 bases, leaving 8 bases not matched to a gene. This CDR3 comprises 15 residues. CDR1 and CDR2 (germline): LNHNV, YYDKDF (reference sequence). CDR3 amino acids: CATSREKTGWSEQYF. CDR3 bases: TGTGCCACCAGCAGAGAAAAGACAGGGTGGAGCGAGCAGTACTTC.

This clonotype was detected only a few times. The chain has TRBV27 and TRBJ2-3, with D possibly being TRBD1 (5 bases). V was trimmed by 3 bases and J by 3 bases, leaving 16 bases between them. This CDR3 is 16 amino acids long. Germline-derived CDR1 and CDR2 are MNHEY and SMNVEV (reference sequence). The CDR3 sequence: CASSLSPWGQTDTQYF. For the CDR3, the DNA is TGTGCCAGCAGTTTGTCACCGTGGGGCCAAACAGATACGCAGTATTTT.

There are many counts of this clonotype. The rearrangement uses TRBV5-6 and TRBJ2-5; 8 bases agree with TRBD1. The V gene's germline CDR1 is SGHDT and CDR2 YYEEEE. The trim removed 5 bases at V and 5 bases at J, leaving 5 bases unmatched. This CDR3 has 13 amino acids. The DNA for the CDR3 is TGTGCCAGCAGGACAGGGGTAGGCGAGACCCAGTACTTC. Translating it yields CASRTGVGETQYF. The variable domain in full, completed from reference TRBV5-6 and TRBJ2-5, reads DAGVTQSPTHLIKTRGQQVTLRCSPKSGHDTVSWYQQALGQGPQFIFQYYEEEERQRGNFPDRFSGHQFPNYSSELNVNALLLGDSALYLCASRTGVGETQYFGPGTRLLVL.

This clonotype has at least ten counts. The rearrangement links TRBV29-1 to TRBJ2-1; D is perhaps TRBD2 (5 bases). This CDR3 comprises 11 residues. V lost 7 bases and J 9 bases, leaving 13 bases between the germline ends. CDR1 SQVTM and CDR2 ANQGSEA come from the germline V gene. The chain's CDR3 is CSAKWEREQFF. The CDR3 bases are TGCAGCGCGAAGTGGGAGCGTGAGCAGTTCTTC.

This clonotype was picked up a small number of times. CDR3 DNA sequence: TGTGCCAGCAGTGAGGCGACAGGGAACTATGGCTACACCTTC. This encodes CASSEATGNYGYTF. The chain has TRBV12-3 or TRBV12-4 and TRBJ1-2, with 7 bases matching TRBD1. The CDR3 runs to 14 residues. The J segment lost 2 bases and the V segment lost 5 bases, leaving 5 bases of the junction unmatched.

There are many counts of this clonotype. The chain combines TRBV12-3 or TRBV12-4 with TRBJ1-6; 9 nucleotides line up with TRBD1. CDR3 length: 14 amino acids. Trimming removed 6 bases from V and 9 bases from J; junction bases left unmatched: 6. The CDR3 sequence is CASRQGQGGSPLHF. In DNA, the CDR3 is TGTGCCAGCAGACAGGGACAGGGAGGTTCACCCCTCCACTTT.

This clonotype was seen a handful of times. The rearrangement uses TRBV20-1 and TRBJ1-5; D is perhaps TRBD1 (5 bases). Germline V CDR1 and CDR2: DFQATT, SNEGSKA (reference sequence). This CDR3 comprises 14 residues. Trimming cost V 0 bases and J 7 bases, with 13 bases left between them. CDR3 residues: CSAREARGLQPQHF. Here the CDR3 DNA reads TGCAGTGCTAGAGAGGCGAGGGGTTTACAGCCCCAGCATTTT.

This clonotype showed up just a few times. The chain uses TRBV28 and TRBJ2-1, with D hard to call. This CDR3 is built from 14 residues. Germline V CDR1 and CDR2: MDHEN, SYDVKM. The germline V and J ends were trimmed by 7 bases and 4 bases, with 14 bases remaining between them. The CDR3 is CASIPSDVYNEQFF. The DNA of the CDR3 is TGTGCCAGCATCCCATCCGATGTTTACAATGAGCAGTTCTTC. Together with reference TRBV28 and TRBJ2-1, the CDR3 gives the full variable domain: DVKVTQSSRYLVKRTGEKVFLECVQDMDHENMFWYRQDPGLGLRLIYFSYDVKMKEKGDIPEGYSVSREKKERFSLILESASTNQTSMYLCASIPSDVYNEQFFGPGTRLTVL.

The V call is TRBV7-2, the J call TRBJ1-3; D is undetermined. Germline V gives CDR1 SGHTA, CDR2 FQGNSA. Trimming took 2 bases from V and 5 from J, leaving 10 bases between them. CDR3 length: 14 residues. The CDR3 DNA follows: TGTGCCAGCAGCTTAAATGTGGGGAGAAACACCATATATTTT. The encoded protein is CASSLNVGRNTIYF.

This clonotype was picked up many times. The chain couples TRBV12-3 or TRBV12-4 to TRBJ2-1; TRBD1 aligns across 7 bases. The CDR3 sequence is 13 residues long. V was clipped by 0 bases and J by 8 bases; unmatched bases: 1. For the CDR3, the DNA is TGTGCCAGCAGTTTAGCAGGGGGCCATGAGCAGTTCTTC. Translating gives CASSLAGGHEQFF.

The chain has TRBV6-5 and TRBJ1-6; a weak D match, TRBD1 (5 bases). Per the germline V gene, CDR1 is MNHEY and CDR2 is SVGAGI. Trimming shortened V by 4 bases and J by 0 bases, and 16 bases separated the two germline ends. This CDR3 is 18 amino acids long. CDR3 loop: CASSWGSRRSSYNSPLHF. DNA for the CDR3: TGTGCCAGCAGTTGGGGGAGTCGTCGTAGCTCCTATAATTCACCCCTCCACTTT.

J is TRBJ1-5 and V is TRBV3-1, with 8 bases identical to TRBD1. Germline-derived CDR1 and CDR2 are LGHDT and YNNKEL (reference sequence). Trimming took 4 bases from V and 7 from J; bases not matched to a gene: 9. This CDR3 contains 15 residues. The CDR3 protein is CASSPSPGGAQPQHF. Written as DNA, the CDR3 is TGTGCCAGCAGCCCATCCCCAGGGGGCGCCCAGCCCCAGCATTTT.

This clonotype was seen many times. The J gene is TRBJ2-4, the V gene TRBV6-1; 8 bases line up with TRBD1. The CDR3 length is 16 residues. Germline V gives CDR1 MNHNS, CDR2 SASEGT. J was trimmed by 5 bases and V by 6 bases; bases with no gene match: 12. CDR3 sequence reads: CASSRDWDRTQNIQYF. The DNA of the CDR3 is TGTGCCAGCAGCCGCGATTGGGACAGGACCCAAAACATTCAGTACTTC.

V and J are TRBV4-1 and TRBJ2-7; 9 nucleotides match TRBD2. The CDR3 runs to 16 residues. Germline V CDR1 and CDR2: MGHRA, YSYEKL. The J segment lost 4 bases and the V segment lost 3 bases, leaving 10 bases of the junction unmatched. The CDR3, as DNA: TGCGCCAGCAGCCACCGACGGGGCGGGGGGGCGTACGAGCAGTACTTC. Its protein product is CASSHRRGGGAYEQYF.

The V and J genes are TRBV11-2 and TRBJ1-4; 9 nucleotides match TRBD1. Germline V lookup: CDR1 SGHAT, CDR2 FQNNGV. The length of the CDR3 is 17 residues. Losses at the gene ends were 1 base for V and 8 bases for J; bases not matched to a gene: 11. CDR3 amino acids: CASSLGLEQGAREKLFF. CDR3 bases: TGTGCCAGCAGCTTAGGTCTGGAACAGGGGGCGCGGGAAAAACTGTTTTTT.

This clonotype was picked up many times. The chain recombines TRBV6-1 with TRBJ2-5; tentatively, D is TRBD2 (5 bases). The ends were cut back, 2 bases at V and 0 bases at J, with 10 bases in the middle. Per the germline V gene, CDR1 is MNHNS and CDR2 is SASEGT. This CDR3 comprises 15 residues. The CDR3 loop reads CASSETRLYQETQYF. CDR3 coding DNA: TGTGCCAGCAGTGAAACTAGACTGTACCAAGAGACCCAGTACTTC.

This clonotype was observed a few times. The chain joins TRBV19 to TRBJ1-1; 8 bases match TRBD1. After removal of 7 bases from V and 1 base from J, the junction contained 8 bases not matched to a gene. CDR1 and CDR2 from the germline V gene are LNHDA and SQIVND (reference sequence). The CDR3 extends over 15 amino acids. This CDR3 reads CASKGSGTGNTEAFF. Here the CDR3 DNA reads TGTGCCAGTAAAGGGTCTGGGACAGGGAACACTGAAGCTTTCTTT.

Ten or more counts support this clonotype. This chain links TRBV3-1 with TRBJ2-7; 10 positions agree with TRBD1. V lost 4 bases, J lost 7 bases, and 13 bases stayed unmatched. CDR3 length: 16 amino acids. The V gene's germline CDR1 is LGHDT and CDR2 YNNKEL (reference sequence). For the CDR3, the DNA is TGTGCCAGCAGCCGAAAAACCGGGACAGGGGATTGGGAGCAGTACTTC. This translates into CASSRKTGTGDWEQYF.

This clonotype was found a few times. This chain links TRBV27 with TRBJ2-1, with D unresolved. The CDR3 has 12 amino acids. V lost 3 bases and J lost 6, with 6 bases in between. Germline CDR1 is MNHEY and CDR2 is SMNVEV (reference sequence). As DNA, the CDR3 is TGTGCCAGCAGTTTTCCTGGCAATGAGCAGTTCTTC. Residues: CASSFPGNEQFF.

There are many counts of this clonotype. The CDR3 is CASRTGTGIEVNTEAFF. DNA for the CDR3: TGCGCCAGCAGAACAGGGACAGGGATAGAGGTGAACACTGAAGCTTTCTTT. The rearrangement uses TRBV5-1 and TRBJ1-1, with 9 nucleotides matching TRBD1. Germline V gene data show CDR1 as SGHRS and CDR2 as YFSETQ. The CDR3 spans 17 residues. The V segment lost 5 bases and the J segment 0 bases; nucleotides outside the gene matches: 11.

Many counts were recorded for this clonotype. The chain couples TRBV20-1 to TRBJ1-2; D unresolved. Germline loops: CDR1 DFQATT, CDR2 SNEGSKA (reference sequence). CDR3 size: 13 residues. Trimming cost V 0 bases and J 3 bases, with 8 bases left between them. The DNA of the CDR3 is TGCAGTGCTAGAGATTCCCGGGACTATGGCTACACCTTC. Its protein is CSARDSRDYGYTF.

This clonotype was observed many times. The gene calls are TRBV11-2 and TRBJ2-1; D is undetermined. V dropped 8 bases and J dropped 15 bases, with 17 bases sitting between them. Looked up from germline, CDR1 is SGHAT and CDR2 is FQNNGV. CDR3 size: 11 residues. The CDR3 nucleotides are TGTGCCAGCCTTTCTTCGTTCCGCGTGTTCTTC. Its translation: CASLSSFRVFF.

This clonotype has at least ten counts. J is TRBJ1-1 and V is TRBV4-2; no clear D. V dropped 1 base and J dropped 3 bases, with 12 bases sitting between them. The length of the CDR3 is 15 residues. Looked up from germline, CDR1 is LGHNA and CDR2 is YNFKEQ. CDR3 DNA sequence: TGTGCCAGCAGCCAAGCCGGCAAGAGGGACACTGAAGCTTTCTTT. It specifies CASSQAGKRDTEAFF.